A single sample gave rise to the 10 T cell receptor beta chains below, sequenced in a study of T-cell reconstitution after alpha-beta-depleted transplantation in children. Using unique molecular identifiers, the investigators prepared the TCRbeta library. TCRdb recomputed calls from the PCR reads with MiXCR, one row per CDR3 protein. The table lists about 240,000 distinct CDR3 sequences, more than 10% of them singletons. Source: PBMCs from the stem cell graft donor, taken from the stem cell graft. These receptors all come from a human donor who donated a stem cell graft to a child with acute lymphoblastic leukemia.

This clonotype showed up many times. The chain carries TRBV20-1 and TRBJ2-1; 9 bases agree with TRBD2. Looked up from germline, CDR1 is DFQATT and CDR2 is SNEGSKA (reference sequence). The CDR3 extends over 16 amino acids. V shed 1 base and J 5 bases; nucleotides not matched to a gene: 9. The CDR3 sequence: CSARALLAGNDNEQFF. CDR3 in DNA: TGCAGTGCTAGAGCCCTACTAGCGGGTAACGACAATGAGCAGTTCTTC.

This clonotype was counted ten times or more. This chain uses TRBV12-3 or TRBV12-4 with TRBJ2-5; maybe TRBD2 (5 bases). CDR3 length: 16 amino acids. Between the trimmed V and J ends, which lost 6 bases and 2 bases, there was a span of 19 bases. The CDR3 sequence: CASSNYRPGKQETQYF. The DNA for the CDR3 is TGTGCCAGCAGCAACTATAGGCCGGGGAAACAAGAGACCCAGTACTTC.

The table lists this clonotype with many counts. This chain joins TRBV6-1 and TRBJ2-7; 9 bases are shared with TRBD1. Germline CDR1 reads MNHNS; CDR2 reads SASEGT. V lost 0 bases, J lost 5 bases, and 5 bases stayed unmatched. The CDR3 has 15 amino acids. This CDR3 is CASSEAGTGIHEQYF. In DNA form, the CDR3 reads TGTGCCAGCAGTGAAGCGGGGACAGGGATACACGAGCAGTACTTC.

This clonotype was picked up many times. V gene TRBV12-3 or TRBV12-4 combines with J gene TRBJ2-7, with D hard to call. This CDR3 is 15 amino acids long. V shed 2 bases and J shed 1 base, with 12 bases lying between them. CDR3: CASSLKRKPSYEQYF. Written as DNA, the CDR3 is TGTGCCAGCAGTTTAAAGCGTAAACCTTCCTACGAGCAGTACTTC.

The genes are TRBV19 and TRBJ1-5; TRBD1 matches at 8 bases. The V gene end was trimmed by 3 bases and the J gene end by 4 bases; junction bases not matched to a gene: 2. There are 14 residues in the CDR3. Per germline, CDR1 LNHDA and CDR2 SQIVND (reference sequence). This chain's CDR3 is CASSIRQGNQPQHF. For the CDR3, the DNA is TGTGCCAGTAGTATCCGACAGGGGAATCAGCCCCAGCATTTT.

This clonotype was counted many times. The chain carries TRBV20-1 and TRBJ2-7; D unclear. The CDR3 runs to 15 residues. Germline V gene lookup returns CDR1 DFQATT and CDR2 SNEGSKA (reference sequence). V dropped 4 bases and J dropped 0 bases, with 16 bases sitting between them. The CDR3 spells CSATDGELFSYEQYF. The CDR3 nucleotides are TGCAGTGCTACTGACGGAGAACTTTTCTCCTACGAGCAGTACTTC.

This sequence joins TRBV10-3 and TRBJ2-3; 7 bases align to TRBD2. Trimming cost V 2 bases and J 0 bases; bases outside gene matches: 5. Per the germline V gene, CDR1 is ENHRY and CDR2 is SYGVKD. This CDR3 is built from 16 residues. The CDR3 region is CAISETSSGSTDTQYF. For the CDR3, the DNA is TGTGCCATCAGTGAGACGTCTAGCGGAAGCACAGATACGCAGTATTTT.

There are many counts of this clonotype. The chain joins TRBV7-2 to TRBJ2-5, with a weak D call TRBD2 (6 bases). CDR3 size: 15 residues. Deletions cut 1 base from V and 2 bases from J, with 11 bases between. Germline lookup yields CDR1 SGHTA and CDR2 FQGNSA. The CDR3: CASSLGGRRQETQYF. CDR3 coding DNA: TGTGCCAGCAGCTTAGGGGGGAGGCGGCAAGAGACCCAGTACTTC.

This clonotype was counted ten times or more. V and J are TRBV7-9 and TRBJ2-7; D gene unclear. The V and J ends lost 6 bases and 2 bases respectively, with 11 bases between them. The CDR3 runs to 13 residues. The germline gives CDR1 SEHNR, CDR2 FQNEAQ (reference sequence). The CDR3 DNA reads TGTGCCAGCAGACGCGGCAGCGCCTACGAGCAGTACTTC. This translates into CASRRGSAYEQYF.

At least ten counts were recorded for this clonotype. The chain links TRBV7-2 to TRBJ2-3; 7 bases are shared with TRBD2. CDR1 is SGHTA, CDR2 FQGNSA, per germline. The CDR3 is 15 amino acids. The trim removed 5 bases at V and 0 bases at J, leaving 5 bases unmatched. The CDR3 sequence: CASSPTSSSTDTQYF. CDR3 in DNA: TGTGCCAGCAGCCCGACTAGCAGTAGCACAGATACGCAGTATTTT.